The 31 T cell receptor beta chains below all came from one sample that was sequenced in a study of regulatory T cells in long-lasting Graves disease. Time point noted: newly diagnosed GD, antithyroid drugs for less than 3 months. Generation of the TCR library employed RNA extracted from PBMCs. CDR3 regions were amplified by Arm-PCR using iRepertoire HTBI primers to build TCR beta libraries. TCRdb itself ran the multiplex PCR reads through MiXCR, one entry per CDR3 protein. The table records about 430,000 distinct CDR3 sequences, 15% of them present only once. The same specimen was also included in a second study, on T cells in Graves' hyperthyroidism and ophthalmopathy.

The sample in question was peripheral blood mononuclear cells (PBMCs), obtained at new diagnosis, from a patient treated with antithyroid drugs. These receptor sequences come from a woman in her 40s with Graves disease.

The chain has TRBV3-1 and TRBJ2-5; D not resolved. Trimming took off 1 base at V and 2 bases at J, with 8 bases between the two ends. This CDR3 has 14 amino acids. CDR1 and CDR2 from the germline V gene are LGHDT and YNNKEL (reference sequence). CDR3 nucleotides: TGTGCCAGCAGCCAAGTTGGGGAACAAGAGACCCAGTACTTC. Amino acid sequence: CASSQVGEQETQYF.

The table lists this clonotype with many counts. This chain joins TRBV28 and TRBJ2-7; D ambiguous. The germline V gene has CDR1 MDHEN and CDR2 SYDVKM. The ends were cut back, 2 bases at V and 4 bases at J, with 6 bases in the middle. The CDR3 covers 12 residues. The CDR3 reads CASSLTIYEQYF. CDR3 nucleotides: TGTGCCAGCAGTTTAACGATTTACGAGCAGTACTTC.

In its sample, this clonotype was seen a few times. The rearrangement joins TRBV20-1 to TRBJ1-5, with D tentatively TRBD1 (6 bases). Germline CDR1 reads DFQATT; CDR2 reads SNEGSKA (reference sequence). The V and J ends lost 2 bases and 0 bases respectively, with 14 bases between them. The CDR3 loop spans 16 amino acids. CDR3 sequence: CSARKQGTHSNQPQHF. The CDR3 DNA follows: TGCAGTGCTAGAAAGCAGGGGACACATAGCAATCAGCCCCAGCATTTT.

In its sample, this clonotype was seen a few times. This rearrangement joins TRBV6-2 or TRBV6-3 to TRBJ1-2; tentative D call: TRBD1 (5 bases). The CDR3 length is 13 residues. With 10 bases removed from V and 5 bases from J, the gap between germline ends came to 17 bases. Germline V gene sequence: CDR1 MNHEY, CDR2 SVGEGT. CDR3 protein: CATRADVLYGYTF. For the CDR3, the DNA is TGTGCCACCAGGGCGGACGTACTATATGGCTACACCTTC.

This clonotype was seen at least ten times. The CDR3 loop reads CAWSVMAGGPSSPLHF. In DNA, the CDR3 is TGTGCCTGGAGTGTGATGGCAGGGGGCCCCAGTTCACCCCTCCACTTT. This rearrangement joins TRBV30 to TRBJ1-6, with 8 bases lining up with TRBD1. V trimming: 0 bases; J trimming: 9 bases; junction bases outside the gene matches: 10. CDR3 length: 16 amino acids. Germline V lookup: CDR1 GTSNPN, CDR2 SVGIG (reference sequence).

V is TRBV20-1 and J is TRBJ2-7, with D hard to call. The CDR3 spans 14 residues. Germline lookup yields CDR1 DFQATT and CDR2 SNEGSKA (reference sequence). V lost 0 bases to trimming and J lost 5 bases, with 14 bases between them. The CDR3 is CSARDPRTSNEQYF. The DNA of the CDR3 is TGCAGTGCTAGAGATCCAAGGACCAGCAACGAGCAGTACTTC.

This clonotype was observed at least ten times. This chain connects TRBV11-2 to TRBJ2-3; D is possibly TRBD2 (7 bases). Trimming cost V 5 bases and J 1 base, with 19 bases left between them. Looked up from germline, CDR1 is SGHAT and CDR2 is FQNNGV. This CDR3 has 17 residues. The CDR3 region has the DNA TGTGCCAGCAGCGCAGGGGAGGGGAGGTATGGCACAGATACGCAGTATTTT. Protein: CASSAGEGRYGTDTQYF. The variable domain in full, completed from reference TRBV11-2 and TRBJ2-3, reads EAGVAQSPRYKIIEKRQSVAFWCNPISGHATLYWYQQILGQGPKLLIQFQNNGVVDDSQLPKDRFSAERLKGVDSTLKIQPAKLEDSAVYLCASSAGEGRYGTDTQYFGPGTRLTVL.

The chain employs TRBV10-1 and TRBJ1-1; the D is unclear. The CDR3 consists of 12 residues. The germline V and J ends were trimmed by 2 bases and 8 bases, with 9 bases remaining between them. Germline V lookup: CDR1 WNHNN, CDR2 SYGVQD (reference sequence). The CDR3 DNA follows: TGCGCCAGCAGTGAGAGCGGGAGGGAAGCTTTCTTT. It yields the protein CASSESGREAFF.

This clonotype was detected ten times or more. V usage is TRBV6-2 or TRBV6-3 and J usage is TRBJ1-2; tentatively, D is TRBD1 (5 bases). Trimming pared 5 bases from V and 5 bases from J, leaving 9 bases between. The V gene's germline CDR1 is MNHEY and CDR2 SVGEGT. The CDR3 spans 12 residues. The CDR3 nucleotides are TGTGCCAGCAGTGTCACAGGATATGGCTACACCTTC. Translating gives CASSVTGYGYTF.

There are many counts of this clonotype. The chain combines TRBV6-1 with TRBJ2-7; D possibly corresponds to TRBD2 (5 bases). Germline CDR1 is MNHNS and CDR2 is SASEGT. The V gene lost 8 bases and the J gene lost 3 bases, with 23 bases spanning the gap. The CDR3 spans 16 residues. CDR3 loop: CASVPGVLRPFYEQYF. CDR3 sequence (DNA): TGTGCCAGCGTACCCGGGGTACTTCGTCCCTTCTACGAGCAGTACTTC.

This chain links TRBV4-1 with TRBJ1-2; 12 nucleotides line up with TRBD1. V dropped 1 base and J dropped 4; count of bases not matched to a gene: 16. Germline V lookup: CDR1 MGHRA, CDR2 YSYEKL. The CDR3 totals 20 residues. CDR3 in amino acids: CASSQVRRSGQGARGYGYTF. The CDR3 DNA reads TGCGCCAGCAGCCAAGTAAGACGGTCGGGACAGGGGGCGCGCGGCTATGGCTACACCTTC.

This clonotype has just a few counts. J is TRBJ2-1 and V is TRBV29-1; D tentatively reads TRBD1 or TRBD2 (5 bases each). CDR1 SQVTM and CDR2 ANQGSEA come from the germline V gene. The CDR3 consists of 13 residues. V shed 8 bases and J shed 5 bases, with 16 bases lying between them. The CDR3 here is CSYYGGVNNEQFF. CDR3 DNA sequence: TGCAGCTATTATGGGGGAGTTAACAATGAGCAGTTCTTC.

The rearrangement joins TRBV19 to TRBJ1-4, with a tentative D call TRBD1 (6 bases). CDR1 is LNHDA and CDR2 is SQIVND in the germline V gene (reference sequence). This CDR3 comprises 14 residues. V dropped 2 bases and J dropped 7 bases, with 11 bases sitting between them. The CDR3 spells CASSIIAGAEKLFF. The CDR3 DNA reads TGTGCCAGTAGTATAATTGCAGGGGCTGAAAAACTGTTTTTT.

This clonotype was counted only a few times. The chain is built from TRBV15 and TRBJ1-1; D unclear. Trimming pared 0 bases from V and 0 bases from J, leaving 11 bases between. The CDR3 spans 16 residues. CDR1 is LNHNV, CDR2 YYDKDF, per germline (reference sequence). The CDR3 DNA reads as TGTGCCACCAGCAGAGAAGCTGGGCGTCTGAACACTGAAGCTTTCTTT. Protein sequence: CATSREAGRLNTEAFF. Combining the CDR3 with reference TRBV15 and TRBJ1-1 gives the whole variable domain DAMVIQNPRYQVTQFGKPVTLSCSQTLNHNVMYWYQQKSSQAPKLLFHYYDKDFNNEADTPDNFQSRRPNTSFCFLDIRSPGLGDTAMYLCATSREAGRLNTEAFFGQGTRLTVV.

This clonotype was seen a few times. This rearrangement joins TRBV20-1 to TRBJ2-1; 7 bases match TRBD2. CDR3 size: 13 residues. The V segment lost 7 bases and the J segment 0 bases; nucleotides outside the gene matches: 3. Germline-derived CDR1 and CDR2 are DFQATT and SNEGSKA (reference sequence). The chain's CDR3 is CSGGGSSYNEQFF. The CDR3 nucleotides are TGCAGTGGAGGCGGGAGCTCCTACAATGAGCAGTTCTTC.

The chain joins TRBV3-1 to TRBJ2-2; TRBD2 matches 9 bases. The CDR3 has 17 residues. CDR1 is LGHDT and CDR2 is YNNKEL in the germline V gene (reference sequence). V was pared by 1 base and J by 4 bases, with 7 bases of the junction left unmatched. CDR3 protein: CASSQGYSGSSTGELFF. CDR3 sequence (DNA): TGTGCCAGCAGCCAAGGGTATAGCGGGAGTAGCACCGGGGAGCTGTTTTTT. The full variable domain, rest sourced from reference TRBV3-1 and TRBJ2-2, is DTAVSQTPKYLVTQMGNDKSIKCEQNLGHDTMYWYKQDSKKFLKIMFSYNNKELIINETVPNRFSPKSPDKAHLNLHINSLELGDSAVYFCASSQGYSGSSTGELFFGEGSRLTVL.

This clonotype was picked up many times. This chain connects TRBV2 to TRBJ1-6; D unclear. Trimming left V 7 bases short and J 8 bases short, with 12 bases between. Germline CDR1 reads SNHLY; CDR2 reads FYNNEI. The CDR3 sequence is 13 residues long. The CDR3 here is CASIWGVDSPLHF. Here the CDR3 DNA reads TGTGCCAGCATATGGGGAGTGGATTCACCCCTCCACTTT.

The table lists this clonotype with a few counts. The rearrangement links TRBV19 to TRBJ2-3, with TRBD1 matching 9 bases. After removal of 3 bases from V and 1 base from J, the junction contained 2 bases not matched to a gene. Germline CDR1 reads LNHDA; CDR2 reads SQIVND (reference sequence). The length of the CDR3 is 15 residues. This chain's CDR3 is CASSIWTGGTDTQYF. In DNA, the CDR3 is TGTGCCAGTAGTATCTGGACAGGGGGCACAGATACGCAGTATTTT.

This clonotype was detected many times. The CDR3 DNA follows: TGTGCCAGCTCGGGACTAGCGGGAGTAGGGACAGATACGCAGTATTTT. Translation gives CASSGLAGVGTDTQYF. The chain recombines TRBV11-2 with TRBJ2-3; 14 bases agree with TRBD2. The CDR3 runs to 16 residues. Germline loops: CDR1 SGHAT, CDR2 FQNNGV. The ends lost 8 bases at V and 3 bases at J; junction bases unmatched: 7.

This clonotype has more than one count but fewer than ten. The chain combines TRBV6-1 with TRBJ2-3; D is possibly TRBD1 (6 bases). Germline V CDR1 and CDR2: MNHNS, SASEGT. This CDR3 has 16 residues. Trimming shortened V by 10 bases and J by 0 bases, and 20 bases separated the two germline ends. CDR3: CATNSGTTISTDTQYF. Here the CDR3 DNA reads TGTGCCACCAATTCCGGGACAACGATTAGCACAGATACGCAGTATTTT.

This clonotype was counted between two and nine times. The gene calls are TRBV7-9 and TRBJ1-6; 9 nucleotides line up with TRBD1. The CDR3 extends over 22 amino acids. V lost 5 bases, J lost 1 base, and 21 bases stayed unmatched. CDR1 is SEHNR and CDR2 is FQNEAQ in the germline V gene (reference sequence). CDR3 coding DNA: TGTGCCAGCAGCAAAACGGCTGGGTTCGGGACAGGGCTGAAATCCTATAATTCACCCCTCCACTTT. Its protein product is CASSKTAGFGTGLKSYNSPLHF.

The chain employs TRBV20-1 and TRBJ2-7, with D possibly matching TRBD1 (5 bases). The germline gives CDR1 DFQATT, CDR2 SNEGSKA (reference sequence). CDR3 size: 15 residues. V was clipped by 3 bases and J by 1 base, with 16 bases between them. The CDR3 DNA follows: TGCAGTGCTAGGGCGGCGTTTGGGGCTTCCTACGAGCAGTACTTC. Residues: CSARAAFGASYEQYF.

V is TRBV11-2 and J is TRBJ1-2, with 10 bases that match TRBD1. Per germline, CDR1 SGHAT and CDR2 FQNNGV. The CDR3 is made up of 16 amino acids. The junction had 13 bases not matched to a gene; V was cut back by 5 bases and J by 7 bases. CDR3 nucleotide sequence: TGTGCCAGCAGCGCTGTCTGGGGACAGGGGTTTTTTGGCTACACCTTC. Its translation is CASSAVWGQGFFGYTF.

The chain links TRBV15 to TRBJ2-7; D is undetermined. This CDR3 region has 18 residues. The germline CDR1 and CDR2 sequences are LNHNV and YYDKDF (reference sequence). Trimming took 0 bases from V and 3 from J, leaving 21 bases between them. CDR3 DNA: TGTGCCACCAGCAGAGATTTACGGAGAGAACGGGTGAGCTACGAGCAGTACTTC. It encodes CATSRDLRRERVSYEQYF.

This clonotype was observed at least ten times. V gene TRBV24-1 combines with J gene TRBJ2-1; TRBD2 might be the D (5 bases). Deletions cut 1 base from V and 4 bases from J, with 10 bases between. Germline V lookup: CDR1 KGHDR, CDR2 SFDVKD. The CDR3 has 15 amino acids. The chain's CDR3 is CATSDFRGGYNEQFF. CDR3 coding DNA: TGTGCCACCAGTGATTTTCGGGGTGGATACAATGAGCAGTTCTTC.

This clonotype was observed at least ten times. The chain joins TRBV11-1 to TRBJ2-2, with TRBD1 identical over 9 bases. V was pared by 6 bases and J by 4 bases, with 6 bases of the junction left unmatched. Germline V lookup: CDR1 SGHAT, CDR2 FQDESV (reference sequence). The CDR3 contains 15 residues. The CDR3 bases are TGTGCCAGCAGACACCGGACAGGGGTCACCGGGGAGCTGTTTTTT. It specifies CASRHRTGVTGELFF.

This clonotype was picked up a small number of times. The J gene is TRBJ1-2, the V gene TRBV11-1, with D possibly TRBD1 on 6 matching bases. Germline V gene lookup returns CDR1 SGHAT and CDR2 FQDESV (reference sequence). The V gene lost 5 bases and the J gene lost 7 bases, with 17 bases spanning the gap. CDR3 size: 14 residues. CDR3 protein: CASSPLVGATGYTF. The DNA of the CDR3 is TGTGCCAGCAGCCCCCTCGTGGGGGCGACTGGCTACACCTTC. Drawing the rest from reference TRBV11-1 and TRBJ1-2, the complete variable domain is EAEVAQSPRYKITEKSQAVAFWCDPISGHATLYWYRQILGQGPELLVQFQDESVVDDSQLPKDRFSAERLKGVDSTLKIQPAELGDSAMYLCASSPLVGATGYTFGSGTRLTVV.

This clonotype turned up a few times. This sequence joins TRBV20-1 and TRBJ1-5, with D hard to call. V shed 1 base and J shed 6 bases, with 7 bases lying between them. This CDR3 contains 12 residues. Germline loops: CDR1 DFQATT, CDR2 SNEGSKA (reference sequence). CDR3 sequence (DNA): TGCAGTGCTAGAGTTGACTTTCAGCCCCAGCATTTT. Its translation is CSARVDFQPQHF.

This clonotype came up many times. This rearrangement joins TRBV28 to TRBJ2-1; possibly TRBD2 for D (5 bases). The V end lost 3 bases, the J end lost 7 bases, and 13 bases lay between the germline ends. This CDR3 is built from 14 residues. Germline assignment: CDR1 MDHEN and CDR2 SYDVKM. CDR3 sequence: CASSFGLAWNEQFF. CDR3 nucleotide sequence: TGTGCCAGCAGTTTCGGGCTAGCCTGGAATGAGCAGTTCTTC. Looking up the rest from reference TRBV28 and TRBJ2-1 gives the full variable domain: DVKVTQSSRYLVKRTGEKVFLECVQDMDHENMFWYRQDPGLGLRLIYFSYDVKMKEKGDIPEGYSVSREKKERFSLILESASTNQTSMYLCASSFGLAWNEQFFGPGTRLTVL.

This clonotype was picked up many times. The V call is TRBV5-1, the J call TRBJ2-1, with TRBD2 matching over 7 bases. This CDR3 contains 16 residues. With 0 bases clipped from V and 4 bases from J, the junction kept 7 bases outside the gene matches. From germline, CDR1 is SGHRS and CDR2 YFSETQ. CDR3 nucleotides: TGCGCCAGCAGCTTGGACCTAGCGGACCCATACAATGAGCAGTTCTTC. This sequence encodes CASSLDLADPYNEQFF.

This clonotype was seen many times. The genes are TRBV9 and TRBJ2-5, with D hard to call. V lost 1 base and J lost 5, with 15 bases in between. Germline V CDR1 and CDR2: SGDLS, YYNGEE. The CDR3 runs to 15 residues. The CDR3 DNA reads TGTGCCAGCAGCGTACTACAGTTGAGCGTTGAGACCCAGTACTTC. Protein sequence: CASSVLQLSVETQYF.